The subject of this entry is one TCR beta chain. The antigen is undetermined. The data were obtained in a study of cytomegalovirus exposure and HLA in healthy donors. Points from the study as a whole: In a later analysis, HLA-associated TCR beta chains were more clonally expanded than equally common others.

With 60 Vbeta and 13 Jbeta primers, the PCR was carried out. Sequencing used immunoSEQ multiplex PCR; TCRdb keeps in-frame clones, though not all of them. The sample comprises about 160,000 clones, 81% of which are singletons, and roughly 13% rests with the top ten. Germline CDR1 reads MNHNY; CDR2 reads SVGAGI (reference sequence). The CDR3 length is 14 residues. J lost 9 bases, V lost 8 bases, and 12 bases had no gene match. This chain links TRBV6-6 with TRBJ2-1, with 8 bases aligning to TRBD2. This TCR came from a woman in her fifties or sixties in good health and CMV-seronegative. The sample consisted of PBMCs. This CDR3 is CASAPSGSRAEQFF. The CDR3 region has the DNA TGTGCCAGCGCGCCGAGCGGGAGTCGGGCTGAGCAGTTCTTC.